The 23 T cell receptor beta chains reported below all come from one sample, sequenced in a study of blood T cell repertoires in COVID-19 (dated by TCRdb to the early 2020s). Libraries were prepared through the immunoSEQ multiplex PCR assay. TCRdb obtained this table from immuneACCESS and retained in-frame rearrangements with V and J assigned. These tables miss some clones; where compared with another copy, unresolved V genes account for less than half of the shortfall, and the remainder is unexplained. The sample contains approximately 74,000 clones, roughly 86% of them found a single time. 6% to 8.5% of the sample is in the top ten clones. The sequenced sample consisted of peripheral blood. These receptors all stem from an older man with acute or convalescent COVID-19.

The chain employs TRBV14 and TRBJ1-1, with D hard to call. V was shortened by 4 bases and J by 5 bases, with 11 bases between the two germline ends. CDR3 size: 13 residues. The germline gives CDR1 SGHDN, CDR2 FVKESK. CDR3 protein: CASSRGGQTEAFF. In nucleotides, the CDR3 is TGTGCCAGCAGCCGAGGAGGGCAAACTGAAGCTTTCTTT.

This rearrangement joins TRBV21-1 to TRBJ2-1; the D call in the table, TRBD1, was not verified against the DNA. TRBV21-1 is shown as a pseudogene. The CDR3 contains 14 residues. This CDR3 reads CASSKGQGIDEQFF. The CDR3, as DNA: TGTGCCAGCAGCAAGGGACAGGGAATCGATGAGCAGTTCTTC.

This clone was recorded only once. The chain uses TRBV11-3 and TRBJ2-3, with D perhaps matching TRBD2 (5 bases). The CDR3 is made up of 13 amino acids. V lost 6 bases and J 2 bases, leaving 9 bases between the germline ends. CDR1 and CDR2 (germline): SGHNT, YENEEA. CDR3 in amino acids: CASSPRDTDTQYF. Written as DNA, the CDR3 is TGTGCCAGCAGTCCCCGGGACACAGATACGCAGTATTTT.

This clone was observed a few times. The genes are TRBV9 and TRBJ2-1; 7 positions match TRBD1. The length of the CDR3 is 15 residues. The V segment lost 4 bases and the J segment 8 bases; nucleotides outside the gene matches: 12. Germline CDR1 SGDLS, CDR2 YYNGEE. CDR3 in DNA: TGTGCCAGCAGCCTTAGAGGGACAGAACACTATGAGCAGTTCTTC. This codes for CASSLRGTEHYEQFF.

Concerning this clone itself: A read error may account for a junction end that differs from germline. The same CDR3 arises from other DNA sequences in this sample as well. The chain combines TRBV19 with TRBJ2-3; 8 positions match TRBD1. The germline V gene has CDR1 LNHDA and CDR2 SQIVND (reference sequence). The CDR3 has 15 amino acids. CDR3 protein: CASSIGAGGTDTQYF. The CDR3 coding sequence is TGTGCCAGTAGTATAGGAGCAGGGGGCACGGATACGCAGTATTTT. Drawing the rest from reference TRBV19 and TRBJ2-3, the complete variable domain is DGGITQSPKYLFRKEGQNVTLSCEQNLNHDAMYWYRQDPGQGLRLIYYSQIVNDFQKGDIAEGYSVSREKKESFPLTVTSAQKNPTAFYLCASSIGAGGTDTQYFGPGTRLTVL.

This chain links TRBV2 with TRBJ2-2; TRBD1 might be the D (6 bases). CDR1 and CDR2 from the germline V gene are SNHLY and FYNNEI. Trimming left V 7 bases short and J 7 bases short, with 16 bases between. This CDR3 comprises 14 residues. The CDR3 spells CASIAGAPVGELFF. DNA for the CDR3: TGTGCCAGCATTGCAGGGGCACCCGTCGGGGAGCTGTTTTTT.

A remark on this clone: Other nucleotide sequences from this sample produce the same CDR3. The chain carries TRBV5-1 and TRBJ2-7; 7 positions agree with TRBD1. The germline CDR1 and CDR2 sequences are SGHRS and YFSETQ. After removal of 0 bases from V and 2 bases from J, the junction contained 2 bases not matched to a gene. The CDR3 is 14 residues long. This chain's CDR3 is CASSLGDRTYEQYF. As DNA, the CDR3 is TGCGCCAGCAGCTTGGGGGACAGAACCTACGAGCAGTACTTC.

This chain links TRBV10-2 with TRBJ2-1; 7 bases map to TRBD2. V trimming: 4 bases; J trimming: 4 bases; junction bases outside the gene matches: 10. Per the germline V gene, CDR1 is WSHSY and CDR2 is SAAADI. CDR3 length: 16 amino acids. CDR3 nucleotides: TGCGCCAGCAGTGCGGGGGGAAGGACTGCGTACAATGAGCAGTTCTTC. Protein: CASSAGGRTAYNEQFF.

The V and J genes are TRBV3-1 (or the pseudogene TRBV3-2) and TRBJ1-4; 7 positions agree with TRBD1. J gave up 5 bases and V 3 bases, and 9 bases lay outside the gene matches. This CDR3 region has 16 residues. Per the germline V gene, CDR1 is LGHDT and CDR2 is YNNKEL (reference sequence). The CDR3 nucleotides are TGTGCCAGCAGCCAGACCCCGACAGGGTTAAATGAAAAACTGTTTTTT. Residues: CASSQTPTGLNEKLFF.

CDR3 protein: CASSLGTRGSEQFF. In nucleotides, the CDR3 is TGTGCCAGCAGCTTAGGGACCCGAGGGAGTGAGCAGTTCTTC. This chain uses TRBV7-2 with TRBJ2-1; TRBD2 is a possible D gene (5 bases). The germline V and J ends were trimmed by 1 base and 9 bases, with 13 bases remaining between them. The CDR3 spans 14 residues. The germline CDR1 and CDR2 sequences are SGHTA and FQGNSA.

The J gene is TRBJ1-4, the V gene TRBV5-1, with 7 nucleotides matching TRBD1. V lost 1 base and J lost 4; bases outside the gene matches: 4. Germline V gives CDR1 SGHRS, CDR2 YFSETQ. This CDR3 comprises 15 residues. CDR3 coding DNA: TGCGCCAGCAGCTTGATGACAGGGTTTAATGAAAAACTGTTTTTT. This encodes CASSLMTGFNEKLFF.

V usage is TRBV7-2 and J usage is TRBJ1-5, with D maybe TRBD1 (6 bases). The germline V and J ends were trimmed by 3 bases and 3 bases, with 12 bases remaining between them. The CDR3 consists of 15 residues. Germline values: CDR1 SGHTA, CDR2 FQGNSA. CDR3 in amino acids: CASSLYRDTNQPQHF. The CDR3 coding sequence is TGTGCCAGCAGCTTGTACCGGGACACCAATCAGCCCCAGCATTTT.

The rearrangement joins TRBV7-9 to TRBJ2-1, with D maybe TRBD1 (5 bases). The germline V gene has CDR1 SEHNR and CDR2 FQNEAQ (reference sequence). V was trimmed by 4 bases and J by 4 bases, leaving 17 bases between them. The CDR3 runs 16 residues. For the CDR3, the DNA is TGTGCCAGCAGCTCCCAGGGAATAGGGGCTTACAATGAGCAGTTCTTC. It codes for CASSSQGIGAYNEQFF.

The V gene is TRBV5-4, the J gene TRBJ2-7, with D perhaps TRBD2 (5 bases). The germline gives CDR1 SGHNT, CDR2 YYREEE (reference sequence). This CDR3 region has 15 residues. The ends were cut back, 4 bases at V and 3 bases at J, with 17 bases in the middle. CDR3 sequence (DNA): TGTGCCAGCAGCGAAACCTCGGACTCGTACTACGAGCAGTACTTC. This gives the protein CASSETSDSYYEQYF.

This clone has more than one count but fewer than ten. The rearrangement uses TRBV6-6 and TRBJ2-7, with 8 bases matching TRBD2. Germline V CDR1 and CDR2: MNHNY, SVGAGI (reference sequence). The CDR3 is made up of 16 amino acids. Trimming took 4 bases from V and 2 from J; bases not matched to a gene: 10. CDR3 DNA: TGTGCCAGCAGTTGGGCCAGCGGGAGCCCTCCCTACGAGCAGTACTTC. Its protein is CASSWASGSPPYEQYF.

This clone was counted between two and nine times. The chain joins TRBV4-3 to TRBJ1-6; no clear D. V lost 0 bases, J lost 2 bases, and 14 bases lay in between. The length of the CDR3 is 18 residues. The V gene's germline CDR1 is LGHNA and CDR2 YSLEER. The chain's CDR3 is CASSQEVSGSTYNSPLHF. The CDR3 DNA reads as TGCGCCAGCAGCCAAGAAGTATCGGGGAGCACCTATAATTCACCCCTCCACTTT.

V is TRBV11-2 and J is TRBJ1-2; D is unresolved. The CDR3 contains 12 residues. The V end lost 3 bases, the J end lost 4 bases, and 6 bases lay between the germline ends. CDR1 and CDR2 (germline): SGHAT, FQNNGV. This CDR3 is CASSFESYGYTF. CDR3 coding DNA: TGTGCCAGCAGCTTCGAGAGCTATGGCTACACCTTC.

CDR3 protein: CASRSLAGESYEQYF. The CDR3, as DNA: TGTGCCAGCAGGTCCCTTGCGGGGGAGTCCTACGAGCAGTACTTC. The chain recombines TRBV7-9 with TRBJ2-7, with 7 nucleotides matching TRBD2. CDR3 length: 15 amino acids. Germline CDR1 and CDR2: SEHNR and FQNEAQ (reference sequence). After removal of 6 bases from V and 1 base from J, the junction contained 9 bases not matched to a gene.

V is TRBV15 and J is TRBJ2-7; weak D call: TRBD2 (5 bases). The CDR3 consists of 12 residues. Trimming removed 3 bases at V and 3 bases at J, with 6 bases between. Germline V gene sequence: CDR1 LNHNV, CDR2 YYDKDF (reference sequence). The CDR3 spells CATSRDFYEQYF. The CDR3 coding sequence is TGTGCCACCAGCAGGGACTTCTACGAGCAGTACTTC.

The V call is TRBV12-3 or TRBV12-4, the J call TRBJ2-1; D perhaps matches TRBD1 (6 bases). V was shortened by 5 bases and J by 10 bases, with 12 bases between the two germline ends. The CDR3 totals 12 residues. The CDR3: CASSPGQNEQFF. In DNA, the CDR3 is TGTGCCAGCAGTCCAGGACAGAACGAGCAGTTCTTC.

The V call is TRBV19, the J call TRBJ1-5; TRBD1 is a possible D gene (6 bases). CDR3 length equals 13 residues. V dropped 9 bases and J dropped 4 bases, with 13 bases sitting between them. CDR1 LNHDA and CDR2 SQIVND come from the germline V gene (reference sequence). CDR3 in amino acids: CASQGLFNQPQHF. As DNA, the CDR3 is TGTGCCAGCCAGGGGCTCTTTAATCAGCCCCAGCATTTT.

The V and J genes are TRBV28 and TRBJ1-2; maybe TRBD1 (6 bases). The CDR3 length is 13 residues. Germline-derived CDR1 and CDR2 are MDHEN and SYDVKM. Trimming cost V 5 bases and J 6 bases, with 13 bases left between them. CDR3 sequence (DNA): TGTGCCAGCAGTCCAACAGGGCATCATGGCTACACCTTC. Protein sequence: CASSPTGHHGYTF.

The CDR3 region has the DNA TGTGCCAGCAGCTTAGAGGCAGGGCGGTACGAGCAGTACTTC. Protein sequence: CASSLEAGRYEQYF. The rearrangement links TRBV11-2 to TRBJ2-7; tentatively, D is TRBD1 (5 bases). This CDR3 has 14 amino acids. Per germline, CDR1 SGHAT and CDR2 FQNNGV. V lost 0 bases and J lost 4, with 10 bases in between.